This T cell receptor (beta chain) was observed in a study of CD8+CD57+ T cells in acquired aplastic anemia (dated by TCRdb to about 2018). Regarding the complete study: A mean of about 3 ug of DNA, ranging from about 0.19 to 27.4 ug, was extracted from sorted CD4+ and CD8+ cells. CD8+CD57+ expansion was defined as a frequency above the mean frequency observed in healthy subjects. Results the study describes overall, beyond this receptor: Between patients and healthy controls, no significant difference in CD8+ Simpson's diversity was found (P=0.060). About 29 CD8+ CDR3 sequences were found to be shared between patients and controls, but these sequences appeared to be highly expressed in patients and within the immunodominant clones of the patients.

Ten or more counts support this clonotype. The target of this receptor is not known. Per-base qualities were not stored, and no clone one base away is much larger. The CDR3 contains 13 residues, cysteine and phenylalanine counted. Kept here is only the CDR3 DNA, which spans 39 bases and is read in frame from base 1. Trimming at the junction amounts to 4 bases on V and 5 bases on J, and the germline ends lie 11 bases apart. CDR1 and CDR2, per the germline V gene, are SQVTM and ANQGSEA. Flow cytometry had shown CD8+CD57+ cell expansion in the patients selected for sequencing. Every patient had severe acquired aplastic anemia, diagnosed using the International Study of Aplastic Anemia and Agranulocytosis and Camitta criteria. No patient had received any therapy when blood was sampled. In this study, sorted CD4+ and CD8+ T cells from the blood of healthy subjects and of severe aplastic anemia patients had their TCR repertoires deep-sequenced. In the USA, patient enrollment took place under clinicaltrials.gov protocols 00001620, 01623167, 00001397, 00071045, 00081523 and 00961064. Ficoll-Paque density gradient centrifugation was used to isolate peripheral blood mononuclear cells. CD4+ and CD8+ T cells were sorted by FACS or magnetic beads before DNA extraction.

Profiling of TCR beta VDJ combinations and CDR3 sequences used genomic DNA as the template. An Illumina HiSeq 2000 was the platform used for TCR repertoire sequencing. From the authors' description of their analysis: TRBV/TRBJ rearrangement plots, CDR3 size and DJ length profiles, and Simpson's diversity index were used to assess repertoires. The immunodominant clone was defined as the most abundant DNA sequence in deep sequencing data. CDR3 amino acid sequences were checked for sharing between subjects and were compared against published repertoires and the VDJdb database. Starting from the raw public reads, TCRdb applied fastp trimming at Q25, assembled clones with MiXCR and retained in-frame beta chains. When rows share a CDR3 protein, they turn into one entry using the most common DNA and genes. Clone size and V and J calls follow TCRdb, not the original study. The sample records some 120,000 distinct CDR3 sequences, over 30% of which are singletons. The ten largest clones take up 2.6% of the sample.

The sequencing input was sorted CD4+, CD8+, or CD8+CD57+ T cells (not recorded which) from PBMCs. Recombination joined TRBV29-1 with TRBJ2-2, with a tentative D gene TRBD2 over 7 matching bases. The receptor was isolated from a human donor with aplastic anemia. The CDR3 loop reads CSVGKGGTGELFF. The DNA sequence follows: TGCAGCGTTGGAAAGGGGGGGACCGGGGAGCTGTTTTTT.